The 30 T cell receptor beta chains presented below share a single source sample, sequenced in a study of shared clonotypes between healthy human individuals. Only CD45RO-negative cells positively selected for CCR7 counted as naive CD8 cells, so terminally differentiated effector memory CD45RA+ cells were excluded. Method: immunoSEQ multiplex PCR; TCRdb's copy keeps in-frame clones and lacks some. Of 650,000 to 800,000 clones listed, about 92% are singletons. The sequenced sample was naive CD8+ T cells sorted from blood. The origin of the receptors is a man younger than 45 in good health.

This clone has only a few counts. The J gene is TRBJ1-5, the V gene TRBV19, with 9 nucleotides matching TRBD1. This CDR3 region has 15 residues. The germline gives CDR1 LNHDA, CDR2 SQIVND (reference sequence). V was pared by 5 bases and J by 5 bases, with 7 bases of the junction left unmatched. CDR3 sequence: CASSPWTGVDQPQHF. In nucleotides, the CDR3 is TGTGCCAGTAGTCCCTGGACAGGGGTCGATCAGCCCCAGCATTTT.

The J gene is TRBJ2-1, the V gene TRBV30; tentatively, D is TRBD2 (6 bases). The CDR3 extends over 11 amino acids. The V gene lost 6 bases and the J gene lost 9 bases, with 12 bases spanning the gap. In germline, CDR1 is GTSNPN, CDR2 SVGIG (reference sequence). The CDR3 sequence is CACKPGGEQFF. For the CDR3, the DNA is TGTGCCTGTAAACCCGGGGGTGAGCAGTTCTTC.

CDR3 DNA: TGTGCCAGCAGGCCAGGCTTCCAAGAGACCCAGTACTTC. This encodes CASRPGFQETQYF. The gene calls are TRBV27 and TRBJ2-5; D is ambiguous. The CDR3 extends over 13 amino acids. V was clipped by 6 bases and J by 1 base, with 9 bases between them. The germline V gene has CDR1 MNHEY and CDR2 SMNVEV (reference sequence).

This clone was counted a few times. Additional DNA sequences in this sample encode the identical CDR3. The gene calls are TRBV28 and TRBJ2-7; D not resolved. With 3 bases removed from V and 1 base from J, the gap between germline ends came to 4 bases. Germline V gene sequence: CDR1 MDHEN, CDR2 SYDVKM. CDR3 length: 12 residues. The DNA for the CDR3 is TGTGCCAGCAGTTTCCTATCCTACGAGCAGTACTTC. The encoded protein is CASSFLSYEQYF.

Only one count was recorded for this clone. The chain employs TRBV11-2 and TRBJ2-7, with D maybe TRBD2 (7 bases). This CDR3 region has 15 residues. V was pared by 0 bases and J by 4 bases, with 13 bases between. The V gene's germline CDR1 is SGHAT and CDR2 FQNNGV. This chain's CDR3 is CASSLDFGGTYEQYF. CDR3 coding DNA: TGTGCCAGCAGCTTAGATTTCGGGGGGACATACGAGCAGTACTTC.

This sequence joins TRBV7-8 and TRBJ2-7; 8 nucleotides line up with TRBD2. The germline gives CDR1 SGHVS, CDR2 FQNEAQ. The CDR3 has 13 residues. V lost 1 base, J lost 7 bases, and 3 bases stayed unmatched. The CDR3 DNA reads TGTGCCAGCAGCTTAGATCCGGGGGGGGAGCAGTACTTC. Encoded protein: CASSLDPGGEQYF.

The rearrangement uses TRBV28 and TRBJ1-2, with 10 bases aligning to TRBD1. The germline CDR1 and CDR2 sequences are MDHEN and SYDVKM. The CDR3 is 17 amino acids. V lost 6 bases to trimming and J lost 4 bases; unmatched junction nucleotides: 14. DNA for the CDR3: TGTGCCAGCAGCCTTGGGACAGGGGATTTGGTGGTCTATGGCTACACCTTC. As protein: CASSLGTGDLVVYGYTF.

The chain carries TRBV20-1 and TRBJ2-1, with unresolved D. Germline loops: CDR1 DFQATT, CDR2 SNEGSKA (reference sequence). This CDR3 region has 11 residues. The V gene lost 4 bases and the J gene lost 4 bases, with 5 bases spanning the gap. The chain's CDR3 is CSANQYNEQFF. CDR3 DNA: TGCAGTGCTAACCAATACAATGAGCAGTTCTTC.

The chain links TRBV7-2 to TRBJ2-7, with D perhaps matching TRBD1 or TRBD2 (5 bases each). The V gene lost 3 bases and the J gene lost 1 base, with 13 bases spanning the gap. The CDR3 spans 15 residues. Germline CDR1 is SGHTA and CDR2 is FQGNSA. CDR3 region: CASSLGPPRSYEQYF. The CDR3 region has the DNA TGTGCCAGCAGCTTGGGACCCCCAAGGTCCTACGAGCAGTACTTC.

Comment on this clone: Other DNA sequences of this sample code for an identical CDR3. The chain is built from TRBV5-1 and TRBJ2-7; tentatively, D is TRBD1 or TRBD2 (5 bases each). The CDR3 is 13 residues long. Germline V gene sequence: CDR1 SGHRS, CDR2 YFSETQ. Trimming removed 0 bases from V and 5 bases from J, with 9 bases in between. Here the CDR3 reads CASSLGQGDEQYF. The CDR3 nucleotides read TGCGCCAGCAGCTTGGGTCAGGGAGACGAGCAGTACTTC.

In DNA, the CDR3 is TGTGCCAGCAGCCCATCCCCCGGACAACCTAACTATGGCTACACCTTC. Its translation: CASSPSPGQPNYGYTF. J is TRBJ1-2 and V is TRBV9, with D possibly matching TRBD1 (5 bases). The CDR3 contains 16 residues. Germline V gene data show CDR1 as SGDLS and CDR2 as YYNGEE. V was shortened by 4 bases and J by 0 bases, with 16 bases between the two germline ends.

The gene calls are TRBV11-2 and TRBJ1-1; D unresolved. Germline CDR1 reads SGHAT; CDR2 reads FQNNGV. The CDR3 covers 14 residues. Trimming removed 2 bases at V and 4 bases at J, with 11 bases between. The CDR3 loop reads CASSLPYYSTEAFF. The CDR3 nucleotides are TGTGCCAGCAGCTTACCTTACTATAGCACTGAAGCTTTCTTT.

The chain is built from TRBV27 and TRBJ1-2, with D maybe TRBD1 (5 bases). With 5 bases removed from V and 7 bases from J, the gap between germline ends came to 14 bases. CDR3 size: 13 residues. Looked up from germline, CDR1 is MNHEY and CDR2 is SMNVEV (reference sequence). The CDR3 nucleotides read TGTGCCAGCAGTCCGACAGTATCGTCTGGCTACACCTTC. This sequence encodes CASSPTVSSGYTF.

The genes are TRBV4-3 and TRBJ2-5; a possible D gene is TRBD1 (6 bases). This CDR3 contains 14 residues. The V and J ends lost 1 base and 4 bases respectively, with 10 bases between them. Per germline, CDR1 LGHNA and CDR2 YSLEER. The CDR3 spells CASSQGTGRETQYF. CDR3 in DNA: TGCGCCAGCAGCCAAGGAACAGGGCGAGAGACCCAGTACTTC.

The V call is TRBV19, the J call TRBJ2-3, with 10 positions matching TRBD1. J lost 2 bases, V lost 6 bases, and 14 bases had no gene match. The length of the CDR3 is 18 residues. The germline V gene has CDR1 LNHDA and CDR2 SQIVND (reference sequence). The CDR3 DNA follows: TGTGCCAGTAGCCAACCCTGGGGACAGGGGATCCTCACAGATACGCAGTATTTT. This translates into CASSQPWGQGILTDTQYF.

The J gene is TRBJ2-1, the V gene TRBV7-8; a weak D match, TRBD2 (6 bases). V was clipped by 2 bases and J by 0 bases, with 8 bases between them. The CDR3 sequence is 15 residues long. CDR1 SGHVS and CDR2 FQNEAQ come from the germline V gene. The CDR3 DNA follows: TGTGCCAGCAGCTTACCGGGGGACTCCTACAATGAGCAGTTCTTC. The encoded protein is CASSLPGDSYNEQFF.

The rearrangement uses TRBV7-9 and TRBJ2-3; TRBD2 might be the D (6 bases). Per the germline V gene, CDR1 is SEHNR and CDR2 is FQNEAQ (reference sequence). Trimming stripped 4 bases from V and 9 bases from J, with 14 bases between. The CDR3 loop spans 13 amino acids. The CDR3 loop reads CASSSLTGDTQYF. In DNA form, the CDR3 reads TGTGCCAGCAGCTCATTGACGGGGGACACGCAGTATTTT.

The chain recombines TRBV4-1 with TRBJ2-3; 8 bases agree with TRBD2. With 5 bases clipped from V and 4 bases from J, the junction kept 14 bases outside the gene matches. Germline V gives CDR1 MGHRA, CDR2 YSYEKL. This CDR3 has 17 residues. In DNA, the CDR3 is TGCGCCAGCAGCTACCAAGAAGCGGGAGTTTTTGCAGATACGCAGTATTTT. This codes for CASSYQEAGVFADTQYF.

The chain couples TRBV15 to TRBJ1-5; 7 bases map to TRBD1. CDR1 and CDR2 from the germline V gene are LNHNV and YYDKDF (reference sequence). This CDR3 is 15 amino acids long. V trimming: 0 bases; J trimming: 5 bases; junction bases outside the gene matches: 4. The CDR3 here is CATSRDDREHQPQHF. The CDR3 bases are TGTGCCACCAGCAGAGATGACAGGGAGCATCAGCCCCAGCATTTT.

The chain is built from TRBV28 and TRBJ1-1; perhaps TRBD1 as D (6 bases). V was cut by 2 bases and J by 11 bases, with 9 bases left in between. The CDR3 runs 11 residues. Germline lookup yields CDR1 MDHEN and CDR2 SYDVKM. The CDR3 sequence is CASSLGGLAFF. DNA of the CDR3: TGTGCCAGCAGTTTAGGGGGGCTTGCTTTCTTT.

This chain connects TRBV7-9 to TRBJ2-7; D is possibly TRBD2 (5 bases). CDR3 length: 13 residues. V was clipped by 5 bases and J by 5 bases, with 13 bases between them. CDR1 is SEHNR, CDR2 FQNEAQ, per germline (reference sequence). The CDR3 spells CASSPAGGNEQYF. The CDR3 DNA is TGTGCCAGCAGCCCCGCTGGAGGAAACGAGCAGTACTTC.

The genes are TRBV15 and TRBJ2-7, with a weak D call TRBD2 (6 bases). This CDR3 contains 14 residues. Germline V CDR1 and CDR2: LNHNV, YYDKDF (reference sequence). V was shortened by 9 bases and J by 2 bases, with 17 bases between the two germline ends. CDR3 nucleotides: TGTGCCACGGCCCCCGGGCGGGAAACCTACGAGCAGTACTTC. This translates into CATAPGRETYEQYF.

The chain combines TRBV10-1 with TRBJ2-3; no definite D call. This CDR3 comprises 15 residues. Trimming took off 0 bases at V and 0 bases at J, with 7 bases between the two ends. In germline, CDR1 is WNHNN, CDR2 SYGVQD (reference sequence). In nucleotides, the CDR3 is TGCGCCAGCAGTGAGTCCCCCCGTAGCACAGATACGCAGTATTTT. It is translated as CASSESPRSTDTQYF.

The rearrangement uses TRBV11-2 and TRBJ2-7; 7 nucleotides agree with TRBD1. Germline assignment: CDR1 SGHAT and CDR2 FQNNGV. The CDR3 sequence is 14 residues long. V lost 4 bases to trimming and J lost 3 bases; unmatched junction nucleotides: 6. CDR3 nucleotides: TGTGCCAGCAGCTCGACGGGACAGTACTACGAGCAGTACTTC. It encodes CASSSTGQYYEQYF.

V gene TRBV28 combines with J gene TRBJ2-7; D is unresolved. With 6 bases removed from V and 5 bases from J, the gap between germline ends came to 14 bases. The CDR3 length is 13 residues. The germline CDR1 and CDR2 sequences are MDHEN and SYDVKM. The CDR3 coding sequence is TGTGCCAGCAGCCTATTTATCGGAAACGAGCAGTACTTC. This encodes CASSLFIGNEQYF.

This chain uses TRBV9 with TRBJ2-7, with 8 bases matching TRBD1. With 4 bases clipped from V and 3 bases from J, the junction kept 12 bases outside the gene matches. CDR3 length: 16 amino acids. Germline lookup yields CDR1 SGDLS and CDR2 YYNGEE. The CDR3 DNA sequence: TGTGCCAGCAGCCCGCAGGGGGCCAGTCCTATCTACGAGCAGTACTTC. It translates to CASSPQGASPIYEQYF.

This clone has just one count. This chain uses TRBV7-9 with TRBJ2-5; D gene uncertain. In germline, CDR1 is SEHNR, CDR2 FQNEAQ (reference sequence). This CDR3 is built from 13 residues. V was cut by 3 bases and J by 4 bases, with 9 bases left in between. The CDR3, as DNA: TGTGCCAGCAGCTTTCTCGGTTCAGAGACCCAGTACTTC. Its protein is CASSFLGSETQYF.

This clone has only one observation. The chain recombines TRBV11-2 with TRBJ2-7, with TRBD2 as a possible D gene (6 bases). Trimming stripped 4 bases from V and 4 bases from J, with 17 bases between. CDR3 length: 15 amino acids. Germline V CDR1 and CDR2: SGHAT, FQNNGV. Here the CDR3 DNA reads TGTGCCAGCAGCTCTGGACTAAGCGGGCATTACGAGCAGTACTTC. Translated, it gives CASSSGLSGHYEQYF.

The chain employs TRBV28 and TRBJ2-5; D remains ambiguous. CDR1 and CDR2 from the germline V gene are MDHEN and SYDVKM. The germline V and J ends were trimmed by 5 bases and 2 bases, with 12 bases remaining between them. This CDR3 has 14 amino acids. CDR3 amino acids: CASSLYNPQETQYF. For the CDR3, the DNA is TGTGCCAGCAGTCTATACAACCCACAAGAGACCCAGTACTTC.

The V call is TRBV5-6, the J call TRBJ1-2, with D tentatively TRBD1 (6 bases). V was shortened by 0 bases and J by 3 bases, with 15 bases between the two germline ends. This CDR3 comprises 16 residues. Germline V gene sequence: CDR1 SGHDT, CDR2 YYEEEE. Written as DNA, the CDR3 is TGTGCCAGCAGCTTGGTCACCGCGCAGGGGCACTATGGCTACACCTTC. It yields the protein CASSLVTAQGHYGYTF. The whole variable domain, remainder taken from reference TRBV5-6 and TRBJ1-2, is DAGVTQSPTHLIKTRGQQVTLRCSPKSGHDTVSWYQQALGQGPQFIFQYYEEEERQRGNFPDRFSGHQFPNYSSELNVNALLLGDSALYLCASSLVTAQGHYGYTFGSGTRLTVV.